Sequencing of this T cell receptor (beta chain) was carried out in a study of T cell responses to AZD1222 COVID-19 vaccine. CDR3 length: 14 amino acids. Germline CDR1 reads MNHEY; CDR2 reads SVGAGI. V was cut by 6 bases and J by 2 bases, with 14 bases left in between. Clones were sequenced by immunoSEQ multiplex PCR, and TCRdb holds only the in-frame ones, with some missing. The sample holds more than 85,000 clones, about 81% seen once. Concerning this clone: Its antigen remains unidentified.

General study points: Baseline testing showed seropositivity in only a handful of AZD1222 recipients. All repertoire sampling was performed exclusively after the peak T cell response. Clonal diversity was possibly underestimated, and the donors were mostly white British, with more females.

V is TRBV6-5 and J is TRBJ2-7, with D perhaps TRBD2 (6 bases). This receptor was obtained from an adult in good health. Sequences were derived from peripheral blood, sampled on day 0 of AZD1222 vaccination. The CDR3 nucleotides are TGTGCCAGCAGCCTCCGTGGCGGGACCTACGAGCAGTACTTC. As protein: CASSLRGGTYEQYF.